One and the same sample provided the 29 T cell receptor beta chains below, sequenced in a study of blood T cell repertoires in COVID-19 (dated by TCRdb to the early 2020s). The receptor library was made with the immunoSEQ multiplex PCR assay. What TCRdb holds here is the immuneACCESS table cut down to in-frame rearrangements. Part of the clones is not present; checked against another copy, under half of the missing clones reflect an unresolved V gene, and the others are unexplained. This sample has 200,000 to 250,000 clones in its table, and around four fifths of those were observed once. 5.2% of the sample is held by the ten biggest clonotypes. Input material: peripheral blood. These receptors were obtained from a woman aged 65 to 85 with COVID-19, enrolled during active disease.

This chain uses TRBV6-2 or TRBV6-3 with TRBJ2-5; maybe TRBD1 (6 bases). V gave up 2 bases and J gave up 0 bases, with 10 bases separating them. The CDR3 contains 15 residues. Germline V CDR1 and CDR2: MNHEY, SVGEGT. The CDR3 spells CASSYRTGYQETQYF. The CDR3 nucleotides read TGTGCCAGCAGTTACCGTACAGGGTACCAAGAGACCCAGTACTTC.

The chain couples TRBV7-2 to TRBJ1-2, with 7 bases identical to TRBD1. Germline values: CDR1 SGHTA, CDR2 FQGNSA. J lost 2 bases, V lost 2 bases, and 8 bases had no gene match. This CDR3 contains 16 residues. The CDR3 DNA sequence: TGTGCCAGCAGCTTAACCCGGGGGACAGCGAACTATGGCTACACCTTC. The encoded protein is CASSLTRGTANYGYTF.

The J gene is TRBJ1-2, the V gene TRBV27, with D perhaps matching TRBD1 (5 bases). The CDR3 is 14 residues long. V lost 3 bases and J 4 bases, leaving 12 bases between the germline ends. Germline CDR1 is MNHEY and CDR2 is SMNVEV (reference sequence). CDR3 protein: CASSFQAGGYGYTF. As DNA, the CDR3 is TGTGCCAGCAGTTTCCAGGCGGGGGGCTATGGCTACACCTTC.

The CDR3 reads CASSVDSGTDTQYF. The CDR3 coding sequence is TGTGCCAGCAGCGTAGATAGCGGCACAGATACGCAGTATTTT. The genes are TRBV9 and TRBJ2-3; possibly TRBD2 for D (5 bases). The germline V and J ends were trimmed by 0 bases and 1 base, with 6 bases remaining between them. Germline V CDR1 and CDR2: SGDLS, YYNGEE. The CDR3 contains 14 residues.

The chain has TRBV5-8 and TRBJ2-2; possible D gene TRBD1, 6 bases. There are 15 residues in the CDR3. V lost 2 bases to trimming and J lost 4 bases, with 12 bases between them. The V gene's germline CDR1 is SGHTS and CDR2 YDEGEE. This CDR3 is CASSLRGTGTGELFF. The DNA of the CDR3 is TGTGCCAGCAGCTTAAGGGGGACGGGCACCGGGGAGCTGTTTTTT.

This clone was seen many times. CDR3 in amino acids: CAGEQEYSNQPQHF. As DNA, the CDR3 is TGTGCCGGTGAACAGGAGTATAGCAATCAGCCCCAGCATTTT. The rearrangement links TRBV6-5 to TRBJ1-5, with a tentative D call TRBD1 (5 bases). Germline V gene lookup returns CDR1 MNHEY and CDR2 SVGAGI. The CDR3 has 14 amino acids. The V and J ends lost 11 bases and 0 bases respectively, with 14 bases between them.

This chain links TRBV6-6 with TRBJ1-4; 7 positions match TRBD1. The germline V gene has CDR1 MNHNY and CDR2 SVGAGI (reference sequence). The CDR3 consists of 16 residues. Trimming cost V 0 bases and J 11 bases; bases outside gene matches: 12. The CDR3 spells CASSYSIRGQGEKLFF. As DNA, the CDR3 is TGTGCCAGCAGTTACTCGATTCGAGGGCAGGGGGAGAAACTGTTTTTT.

There are a few counts of this clone. This chain links TRBV19 with TRBJ2-7; 7 nucleotides align to TRBD1. Germline V lookup: CDR1 LNHDA, CDR2 SQIVND (reference sequence). V gave up 2 bases and J gave up 6 bases; unmatched junction bases: 10. This CDR3 is built from 15 residues. CDR3 in amino acids: CASSITLTGPGEQYF. In DNA, the CDR3 is TGTGCCAGTAGTATAACTCTGACAGGGCCTGGCGAGCAGTACTTC.

The CDR3 loop is CASSSGGGLAGTGELFF. In nucleotides, the CDR3 is TGTGCCAGCAGCTCCGGGGGTGGACTAGCGGGCACCGGGGAGCTGTTTTTT. V usage is TRBV5-4 and J usage is TRBJ2-2, with TRBD2 matching over 11 bases. The V segment lost 3 bases and the J segment 4 bases; nucleotides outside the gene matches: 8. CDR1 SGHNT and CDR2 YYREEE come from the germline V gene (reference sequence). CDR3 size: 17 residues. Supplemented by reference TRBV5-4 and TRBJ2-2, the full variable domain reads ETGVTQSPTHLIKTRGQQVTLRCSSQSGHNTVSWYQQALGQGPQFIFQYYREEENGRGNFPPRFSGLQFPNYSSELNVNALELDDSALYLCASSSGGGLAGTGELFFGEGSRLTVL.

This sequence joins TRBV9 and TRBJ2-3; a weak D match, TRBD2 (5 bases). The germline V and J ends were trimmed by 3 bases and 4 bases, with 9 bases remaining between them. The CDR3 has 13 residues. Per the germline V gene, CDR1 is SGDLS and CDR2 is YYNGEE. The CDR3 nucleotides are TGTGCCAGCAGCGGCATAGCGCCAGATACGCAGTATTTT. This gives the protein CASSGIAPDTQYF.

The chain joins TRBV28 to TRBJ1-4; 7 nucleotides line up with TRBD1. This CDR3 contains 13 residues. Germline CDR1 MDHEN, CDR2 SYDVKM. V shed 11 bases and J 4 bases; nucleotides not matched to a gene: 7. The CDR3 DNA is TGTGCCGGACAAGGACAGGATAATGAAAAACTGTTTTTT. This sequence encodes CAGQGQDNEKLFF.

To note about this clone: The same CDR3 can be traced to other DNA sequences in this sample. The rearrangement uses TRBV7-9 and TRBJ2-3; D possibly corresponds to TRBD1 (5 bases). The V gene's germline CDR1 is SEHNR and CDR2 FQNEAQ (reference sequence). V gave up 1 base and J gave up 0 bases, with 8 bases separating them. CDR3 length equals 15 residues. CDR3 amino acids: CASSLDRPSTDTQYF. DNA of the CDR3: TGTGCCAGCAGCTTAGACAGGCCTAGCACAGATACGCAGTATTTT.

The chain has TRBV18 and TRBJ2-1, with a possible D match to TRBD1 (6 bases). Germline V gene data show CDR1 as KGHSH and CDR2 as LQKENI. This CDR3 spans 13 amino acids. V gave up 6 bases and J gave up 4 bases, with 10 bases separating them. This chain's CDR3 is CASSPGQYNEQFF. DNA for the CDR3: TGTGCCAGCTCGCCCGGACAGTACAATGAGCAGTTCTTC. The full variable domain, completed using reference TRBV18 and TRBJ2-1, is NAGVMQNPRHLVRRRGQEARLRCSPMKGHSHVYWYRQLPEEGLKFMVYLQKENIIDESGMPKERFSAEFPKEGPSILRIQQVVRGDSAAYFCASSPGQYNEQFFGPGTRLTVL.

This chain connects TRBV9 to TRBJ1-1; unclear D gene. The ends were cut back, 1 base at V and 4 bases at J, with 11 bases in the middle. The CDR3 is 14 residues long. Per the germline V gene, CDR1 is SGDLS and CDR2 is YYNGEE. The CDR3 loop is CASSVNGMGTEAFF. For the CDR3, the DNA is TGTGCCAGCAGCGTAAACGGGATGGGCACTGAAGCTTTCTTT. Complete variable domain (other parts from reference TRBV9 and TRBJ1-1): DSGVTQTPKHLITATGQRVTLRCSPRSGDLSVYWYQQSLDQGLQFLIQYYNGEERAKGNILERFSAQQFPDLHSELNLSSLELGDSALYFCASSVNGMGTEAFFGQGTRLTVV.

CDR3 region: CACLGARTTEAFF. CDR3 coding DNA: TGTGCCTGTCTGGGGGCTAGAACAACTGAAGCTTTCTTT. V is TRBV30 and J is TRBJ1-1; TRBD1 is a possible D gene (6 bases). With 6 bases removed from V and 5 bases from J, the gap between germline ends came to 16 bases. The CDR3 length is 13 residues. CDR1 and CDR2 from the germline V gene are GTSNPN and SVGIG (reference sequence). Complete variable domain (other parts from reference TRBV30 and TRBJ1-1): SQTIHQWPATLVQPVGSPLSLECTVEGTSNPNLYWYRQAAGRGLQLLFYSVGIGQISSEVPQNLSASRPQDRQFILSSKKLLLSDSGFYLCACLGARTTEAFFGQGTRLTVV.

This rearrangement joins TRBV7-9 to TRBJ2-3; TRBD1 matches 8 bases. Germline loops: CDR1 SEHNR, CDR2 FQNEAQ (reference sequence). V was pared by 8 bases and J by 1 base, with 8 bases of the junction left unmatched. The CDR3 is 15 residues long. The CDR3 spells CASSSWGQGTDTQYF. The CDR3 nucleotides read TGTGCCAGCTCCTCCTGGGGACAGGGCACAGATACGCAGTATTTT.

This chain joins TRBV5-1 and TRBJ2-4; D may be TRBD2 (5 bases). Looked up from germline, CDR1 is SGHRS and CDR2 is YFSETQ. The CDR3 contains 16 residues. Trimming took off 5 bases at V and 6 bases at J, with 21 bases between the two ends. The CDR3 bases are TGCGCCAGCAGTGAGGGCAGCGAAGGGTTCCCAAACATTCAGTACTTC. Protein product: CASSEGSEGFPNIQYF.

The rearrangement links TRBV18 to TRBJ1-1; the D gene is possibly TRBD1 (5 bases). V was cut by 2 bases and J by 6 bases, with 16 bases left in between. The CDR3 spans 15 residues. Germline V CDR1 and CDR2: KGHSH, LQKENI. Written as DNA, the CDR3 is TGTGCCAGCTCACCAATTTCAGGGAACGACGCTGAAGCTTTCTTT. Its translation is CASSPISGNDAEAFF.

The V gene is TRBV9, the J gene TRBJ2-3, with TRBD1 as a possible D gene (8 bases). Germline loops: CDR1 SGDLS, CDR2 YYNGEE. With 4 bases removed from V and 8 bases from J, the gap between germline ends came to 23 bases. The CDR3 spans 16 residues. CDR3 loop: CASSTQTGEGPGTQYF. The CDR3 DNA sequence: TGTGCCAGCAGCACACAGACAGGGGAGGGCCCCGGTACGCAGTATTTT.

The chain carries TRBV18 and TRBJ2-7; TRBD2 matches 13 bases. After removal of 5 bases from V and 7 bases from J, the junction contained 5 bases not matched to a gene. The CDR3 has 14 amino acids. CDR1 is KGHSH and CDR2 is LQKENI in the germline V gene. The CDR3 sequence: CASSEGLAGREQYF. In DNA form, the CDR3 reads TGTGCCAGCTCAGAGGGACTAGCGGGACGGGAGCAGTACTTC.

This chain links TRBV6-2 or TRBV6-3 with TRBJ2-7, with TRBD2 matching over 12 bases. Germline values: CDR1 MNHEY, CDR2 SVGEGT. Trimming took 4 bases from V and 3 from J; bases not matched to a gene: 4. The CDR3 covers 15 residues. CDR3 nucleotide sequence: TGTGCCAGCAGTTGGCCGACTAGCGGGAGCTACGAGCAGTACTTC. It yields the protein CASSWPTSGSYEQYF.

This rearrangement joins TRBV27 to TRBJ2-3; no clear D. CDR3 length: 14 amino acids. Trimming took 6 bases from V and 1 from J, leaving 11 bases between them. Germline assignment: CDR1 MNHEY and CDR2 SMNVEV (reference sequence). CDR3 sequence reads: CASSPLPGTDTQYF. The CDR3 DNA is TGTGCCAGCAGCCCTCTCCCGGGCACAGATACGCAGTATTTT.

This rearrangement joins TRBV15 to TRBJ1-5, with 7 bases lining up with TRBD1. Germline V gene data show CDR1 as LNHNV and CDR2 as YYDKDF (reference sequence). After removal of 3 bases from V and 2 bases from J, the junction contained 1 base not matched to a gene. There are 14 residues in the CDR3. The CDR3 region is CATSRDRRNQPQHF. In nucleotides, the CDR3 is TGTGCCACCAGCAGGGACAGGCGCAATCAGCCCCAGCATTTT.

V gene TRBV3-1 (or the pseudogene TRBV3-2) combines with J gene TRBJ1-3; D is unclear. Germline-derived CDR1 and CDR2 are LGHDT and YNNKEL (reference sequence). The CDR3 has 13 residues. Trimming shortened V by 0 bases and J by 3 bases, and 3 bases separated the two germline ends. CDR3 coding DNA: TGTGCCAGCAGCCAAGATCTTGGAAACACCATATATTTT. Translating it yields CASSQDLGNTIYF.

J is TRBJ2-2 and V is TRBV9; TRBD2 matches at 9 bases. The CDR3 runs 16 residues. CDR1 SGDLS and CDR2 YYNGEE come from the germline V gene. V lost 2 bases and J lost 2; bases outside the gene matches: 4. CDR3 region: CASSVGLAGNTGELFF. The CDR3 DNA reads as TGTGCCAGCAGCGTCGGGCTAGCGGGAAACACCGGGGAGCTGTTTTTT.

The V call is TRBV20-1, the J call TRBJ2-4, with 7 bases lining up with TRBD2. The CDR3 contains 15 residues. V was pared by 3 bases and J by 3 bases, with 8 bases of the junction left unmatched. Germline CDR1 and CDR2: DFQATT and SNEGSKA (reference sequence). CDR3 nucleotides: TGCAGTGCTAGTGACCTTGGGGGGGTCAAAAACATTCAGTACTTC. This encodes CSASDLGGVKNIQYF.

J is TRBJ1-4 and V is TRBV21-1; the table names TRBD1, a call not compared with the DNA. TRBV21-1 is designated a pseudogene. CDR3 size: 12 residues. The DNA for the CDR3 is TGTGCCAGCAGCAAAGGGGCACGGCGACTGTTTTTT. This gives the protein CASSKGARRLFF.

This chain links TRBV19 with TRBJ2-7, with 10 nucleotides matching TRBD1. The CDR3 extends over 15 amino acids. Unmatched junction bases numbered 6, after V lost 3 bases and J lost 4 bases. Germline V lookup: CDR1 LNHDA, CDR2 SQIVND (reference sequence). The CDR3 region has the DNA TGTGCCAGTAGTATTGCGGGACAGGGGTTTTACGAGCAGTACTTC. Its protein is CASSIAGQGFYEQYF.

V usage is TRBV5-8 and J usage is TRBJ2-7; 8 bases fit TRBD1. Trimming at V came to 4 bases and at J to 3 bases, leaving 9 bases not matched to a gene. The CDR3 contains 15 residues. Germline assignment: CDR1 SGHTS and CDR2 YDEGEE. As DNA, the CDR3 is TGTGCCAGCAGCCGTGGACAGGGTCGGGTCTACGAGCAGTACTTC. Translation: CASSRGQGRVYEQYF.